One and the same sample provided the 29 T cell receptor beta chains below, sequenced in a study of control samples from healthy donors and cancer patients. Here immunoSEQ multiplex PCR was the method, and the copy in TCRdb shows in-frame clones only, minus some. The table lists more than 60,000 clones, around 90% of them singletons. Input material: PBMCs. The receptors stem from a woman aged 50 to 60 with colorectal cancer.

V gene TRBV6-6 combines with J gene TRBJ1-1; D ambiguous. V lost 5 bases to trimming and J lost 1 base, with 8 bases between them. This CDR3 contains 13 residues. Germline lookup yields CDR1 MNHNY and CDR2 SVGAGI (reference sequence). CDR3 amino acids: CASSPTPNTEAFF. Written as DNA, the CDR3 is TGTGCCAGCAGTCCTACACCGAACACTGAAGCTTTCTTT.

The V and J genes are TRBV6-1 and TRBJ1-4; possible D gene TRBD1, 5 bases. Germline loops: CDR1 MNHNS, CDR2 SASEGT. Trimming stripped 3 bases from V and 6 bases from J, with 11 bases between. There are 14 residues in the CDR3. The CDR3 DNA is TGTGCCAGCAGTGACACAGGTAGAGATGAAAAACTGTTTTTT. This codes for CASSDTGRDEKLFF.

This chain's CDR3 is CASTLDGQDEAFF. Written as DNA, the CDR3 is TGTGCCAGCACCCTAGACGGGCAGGACGAAGCTTTCTTT. V gene TRBV6-5 combines with J gene TRBJ1-1; D uncertain. Germline CDR1 MNHEY, CDR2 SVGAGI. The CDR3 runs to 13 residues. V was clipped by 7 bases and J by 8 bases, with 17 bases between them.

This sequence joins TRBV19 and TRBJ1-2, with unresolved D. The CDR3 sequence is 16 residues long. Germline-derived CDR1 and CDR2 are LNHDA and SQIVND (reference sequence). V lost 5 bases and J lost 0, with 16 bases in between. CDR3 in DNA: TGTGCCAGTAGTGACGACTCGACCGCTCCTAACTATGGCTACACCTTC. Translated: CASSDDSTAPNYGYTF.

The CDR3 loop is CASSHTTGANYGYTF. The CDR3 DNA reads as TGTGCCAGCAGCCACACGACAGGGGCTAACTATGGCTACACCTTC. The genes are TRBV3-1 (or the pseudogene TRBV3-2) and TRBJ1-2; 8 bases are shared with TRBD1. The CDR3 sequence is 15 residues long. V lost 3 bases to trimming and J lost 0 bases; unmatched junction nucleotides: 3. Germline V gene lookup returns CDR1 LGHDT and CDR2 YNNKEL (reference sequence).

The J gene is TRBJ1-2, the V gene TRBV10-1, with D tentatively TRBD1 (6 bases). This CDR3 region has 14 residues. Germline lookup yields CDR1 WNHNN and CDR2 SYGVQD (reference sequence). Trimming left V 3 bases short and J 2 bases short, with 10 bases between. The CDR3 is CASSDSGTNYGYTF. DNA for the CDR3: TGCGCCAGCAGTGACTCCGGGACAAACTATGGCTACACCTTC.

The chain carries TRBV14 and TRBJ1-3; unclear D gene. The CDR3 totals 14 residues. Trimming removed 0 bases from V and 5 bases from J, with 8 bases in between. CDR1 is SGHDN and CDR2 is FVKESK in the germline V gene. The CDR3 nucleotides read TGTGCCAGCAGCCAAGAGGGTGGCAGAAACACCATATATTTT. It is translated as CASSQEGGRNTIYF.

This clone was counted between two and nine times. The gene calls are TRBV19 and TRBJ1-5, with TRBD1 identical over 7 bases. Germline V lookup: CDR1 LNHDA, CDR2 SQIVND (reference sequence). The J segment lost 7 bases and the V segment lost 3 bases, leaving 9 bases of the junction unmatched. The CDR3 runs to 15 residues. The CDR3 spells CASSMGTGDLQPQHF. The CDR3 DNA is TGTGCCAGTAGTATGGGCACAGGGGATTTGCAGCCCCAGCATTTT.

This chain links TRBV5-4 with TRBJ1-1, with 9 bases aligning to TRBD1. The ends lost 3 bases at V and 5 bases at J; junction bases unmatched: 8. This CDR3 contains 15 residues. Germline assignment: CDR1 SGHNT and CDR2 YYREEE (reference sequence). CDR3 sequence: CASSYGQGLGTEAFF. Written as DNA, the CDR3 is TGTGCCAGCAGCTACGGACAGGGGCTGGGTACTGAAGCTTTCTTT.

The sample holds a few counts of this clone. The chain uses TRBV6-4 and TRBJ1-1; tentatively, D is TRBD1 (5 bases). In germline, CDR1 is MRHNA, CDR2 SNTAGT. CDR3 length: 13 residues. Trimming shortened V by 5 bases and J by 1 base, and 8 bases separated the two germline ends. The CDR3 loop is CASSKQGNTEAFF. CDR3 nucleotide sequence: TGTGCCAGCAGTAAGCAGGGGAACACTGAAGCTTTCTTT.

J is TRBJ1-4 and V is TRBV29-1, with D unclear. The CDR3 consists of 12 residues. CDR1 is SQVTM and CDR2 is ANQGSEA in the germline V gene. V was shortened by 4 bases and J by 2 bases, with 5 bases between the two germline ends. This CDR3 is CSVVGTNEKLFF. The DNA for the CDR3 is TGCAGCGTTGTAGGGACTAATGAAAAACTGTTTTTT. The entire variable domain, with the rest obtained from reference TRBV29-1 and TRBJ1-4, is as follows: SAVISQKPSRDICQRGTSLTIQCQVDSQVTMMFWYRQQPGQSLTLIATANQGSEATYESGFVIDKFPISRPNLTFSTLTVSNMSPEDSSIYLCSVVGTNEKLFFGSGTQLSVL.

The V gene is TRBV12-5, the J gene TRBJ1-1, with 7 nucleotides matching TRBD1. Germline V gene lookup returns CDR1 LGHNT and CDR2 FRNRAP. V lost 1 base to trimming and J lost 6 bases; unmatched junction nucleotides: 11. The CDR3 totals 16 residues. The CDR3 nucleotides read TGTGCTAGTGGTTTGGCGCACAGCGACAGGGCCCCTGAAGCTTTCTTT. Protein: CASGLAHSDRAPEAFF. The whole variable domain, filled in from reference TRBV12-5 and TRBJ1-1, reads DARVTQTPRHKVTEMGQEVTMRCQPILGHNTVFWYRQTMMQGLELLAYFRNRAPLDDSGMPKDRFSAEMPDATLATLKIQPSEPRDSAVYFCASGLAHSDRAPEAFFGQGTRLTVV.

V usage is TRBV5-6 and J usage is TRBJ1-1; no definite D call. Germline loops: CDR1 SGHDT, CDR2 YYEEEE. Trimming removed 0 bases from V and 2 bases from J, with 5 bases in between. The CDR3 has 13 amino acids. CDR3 nucleotide sequence: TGTGCCAGCAGCTTGGCACACAACACTGAAGCTTTCTTT. Its protein is CASSLAHNTEAFF.

The chain is built from TRBV24-1 and TRBJ1-2, with TRBD1 matching 7 bases. V lost 7 bases, J lost 2 bases, and 3 bases stayed unmatched. Germline CDR1 KGHDR, CDR2 SFDVKD. This CDR3 spans 13 amino acids. The chain's CDR3 is CATRATGNYGYTF. The CDR3 region has the DNA TGTGCCACCAGGGCGACAGGGAACTATGGCTACACCTTC.

This chain uses TRBV3-1 (or the pseudogene TRBV3-2) with TRBJ1-2; D uncertain. Germline loops: CDR1 LGHDT, CDR2 YNNKEL (reference sequence). The CDR3 is 15 residues long. V was trimmed by 0 bases and J by 1 base, leaving 9 bases between them. The CDR3 loop is CASSQERGNNYGYTF. In nucleotides, the CDR3 is TGTGCCAGCAGCCAAGAACGAGGAAATAACTATGGCTACACCTTC.

A single count supports this clone. The gene calls are TRBV27 and TRBJ2-4; 9 nucleotides align to TRBD1. Germline CDR1 is MNHEY and CDR2 is SMNVEV (reference sequence). The trim removed 2 bases at V and 4 bases at J, leaving 0 bases unmatched. The CDR3 length is 14 residues. The CDR3 DNA sequence: TGTGCCAGCAGTTTAGGGACAGGGAAAAACATTCAGTACTTC. It encodes CASSLGTGKNIQYF.

This rearrangement joins TRBV27 to TRBJ1-6; maybe TRBD1 (5 bases). The CDR3 has 13 residues. Trimming stripped 1 base from V and 7 bases from J, with 5 bases between. Germline CDR1 reads MNHEY; CDR2 reads SMNVEV (reference sequence). The CDR3 DNA follows: TGTGCCAGCAGTTTATGGGACAATTCACCCCTCCACTTT. Translated, it gives CASSLWDNSPLHF.

The CDR3 loop is CASSYSGLAGGGTQYF. The DNA of the CDR3 is TGTGCCAGCAGTTACTCGGGACTAGCGGGGGGTGGTACGCAGTATTTT. V usage is TRBV6-2 or TRBV6-3 and J usage is TRBJ2-3, with 15 bases lining up with TRBD2. Germline assignment: CDR1 MNHEY and CDR2 SVGEGT. The trim removed 0 bases at V and 8 bases at J, leaving 3 bases unmatched. This CDR3 is 16 amino acids long.

In its sample, this clone was seen once. The V and J genes are TRBV24-1 and TRBJ2-7; D is tentatively TRBD1 or TRBD2 (6 bases each). Germline loops: CDR1 KGHDR, CDR2 SFDVKD. V was cut by 1 base and J by 5 bases, with 11 bases left in between. The CDR3 consists of 14 residues. The CDR3 DNA reads as TGTGCCACCAGTGATTTCGGAGGGGGGCACGAGCAGTACGTC. Protein product: CATSDFGGGHEQYV.

The J gene is TRBJ1-2, the V gene TRBV4-1; 7 nucleotides agree with TRBD1. V lost 1 base to trimming and J lost 7 bases; unmatched junction nucleotides: 3. Germline assignment: CDR1 MGHRA and CDR2 YSYEKL. CDR3 length equals 13 residues. The CDR3 DNA reads TGCGCCAGCAGCCAAGGAACAGGGGCTGGCTACACCTTC. Translated, it gives CASSQGTGAGYTF.

V is TRBV5-8 and J is TRBJ2-7; D unresolved. The CDR3 runs to 12 residues. Germline V gene sequence: CDR1 SGHTS, CDR2 YDEGEE. Trimming left V 4 bases short and J 0 bases short, with 5 bases between. In DNA, the CDR3 is TGTGCCAGCAGCCGTAACTCCTACGAGCAGTACGTC. It codes for CASSRNSYEQYV.

The gene calls are TRBV9 and TRBJ1-3; 7 nucleotides agree with TRBD1. Germline CDR1 is SGDLS and CDR2 is YYNGEE. The CDR3 is made up of 15 amino acids. Trimming removed 5 bases from V and 0 bases from J; junction bases left unmatched: 5. CDR3 sequence reads: CASSEGQFSGNTIYF. The CDR3, as DNA: TGTGCCAGCAGTGAGGGACAGTTCTCTGGAAACACCATATATTTT.

The chain uses TRBV19 and TRBJ1-3, with D possibly TRBD1 on 6 matching bases. Germline V gene sequence: CDR1 LNHDA, CDR2 SQIVND (reference sequence). The ends were cut back, 6 bases at V and 1 base at J, with 10 bases in the middle. This CDR3 is built from 14 residues. The CDR3 nucleotides read TGTGCCAGTAGCCGACAGGATTCTGGAAACACCATATATTTT. This codes for CASSRQDSGNTIYF.

The rearrangement joins TRBV5-1 to TRBJ2-4, with TRBD1 identical over 8 bases. V lost 3 bases to trimming and J lost 15 bases; unmatched junction nucleotides: 8. Per the germline V gene, CDR1 is SGHRS and CDR2 is YFSETQ. The CDR3 consists of 12 residues. CDR3 in DNA: TGCGCCAGCAGCTCCCTGACAGGGGCTACGTACTTC. Its protein is CASSSLTGATYF. The whole variable domain, remainder taken from reference TRBV5-1 and TRBJ2-4, is KAGVTQTPRYLIKTRGQQVTLSCSPISGHRSVSWYQQTPGQGLQFLFEYFSETQRNKGNFPGRFSGRQFSNSRSEMNVSTLELGDSALYLCASSSLTGATYFGAGTRLSVL.

V usage is TRBV19 and J usage is TRBJ1-1; a weak D match, TRBD1 (5 bases). The CDR3 totals 12 residues. Germline CDR1 and CDR2: LNHDA and SQIVND (reference sequence). V was cut by 6 bases and J by 7 bases, with 12 bases left in between. CDR3 in amino acids: CASSQGRGEAFF. The CDR3 DNA is TGTGCCAGTAGCCAGGGAAGAGGTGAAGCTTTCTTT. Using reference TRBV19 and TRBJ1-1 for the parts outside the CDR3, the full variable domain is DGGITQSPKYLFRKEGQNVTLSCEQNLNHDAMYWYRQDPGQGLRLIYYSQIVNDFQKGDIAEGYSVSREKKESFPLTVTSAQKNPTAFYLCASSQGRGEAFFGQGTRLTVV.

This chain links TRBV13 with TRBJ1-1, with D hard to call. The ends were cut back, 5 bases at V and 4 bases at J, with 14 bases in the middle. From germline, CDR1 is PRHDT and CDR2 FYEKMQ (reference sequence). This CDR3 has 14 amino acids. CDR3 in DNA: TGTGCCAGCAGCGCACTCGGGGATCCCACTGAAGCTTTCTTT. This gives the protein CASSALGDPTEAFF.

This clone was counted only a few times. V and J are TRBV5-1 and TRBJ2-2, with D possibly matching TRBD2 (6 bases). Germline-derived CDR1 and CDR2 are SGHRS and YFSETQ. This CDR3 spans 15 amino acids. V was pared by 4 bases and J by 3 bases, with 13 bases between. The CDR3 coding sequence is TGCGCCAGCAGCCGGTCGGGGGATCACACCGGGGAGCTGTTTTTT. Translation gives CASSRSGDHTGELFF.

The genes are TRBV5-1 and TRBJ2-3; 7 bases line up with TRBD1. The CDR3 extends over 22 amino acids. Germline-derived CDR1 and CDR2 are SGHRS and YFSETQ. V dropped 2 bases and J dropped 2; count of bases not matched to a gene: 26. The CDR3 here is CASSLSLMRQGITKIDTDTQYF. In nucleotides, the CDR3 is TGCGCCAGCAGCTTATCATTGATGCGACAGGGAATAACCAAAATTGACACAGATACGCAGTATTTT.

The V gene is TRBV10-2, the J gene TRBJ2-3; D may correspond to TRBD1 or TRBD2 (6 bases each). Looked up from germline, CDR1 is WSHSY and CDR2 is SAAADI. This CDR3 is built from 15 residues. The ends were cut back, 3 bases at V and 6 bases at J, with 16 bases in the middle. The CDR3 DNA reads as TGCGCCAGCAGTGATTGGGGGGCTGGTTTGGATACGCAGTATTTT. This encodes CASSDWGAGLDTQYF.